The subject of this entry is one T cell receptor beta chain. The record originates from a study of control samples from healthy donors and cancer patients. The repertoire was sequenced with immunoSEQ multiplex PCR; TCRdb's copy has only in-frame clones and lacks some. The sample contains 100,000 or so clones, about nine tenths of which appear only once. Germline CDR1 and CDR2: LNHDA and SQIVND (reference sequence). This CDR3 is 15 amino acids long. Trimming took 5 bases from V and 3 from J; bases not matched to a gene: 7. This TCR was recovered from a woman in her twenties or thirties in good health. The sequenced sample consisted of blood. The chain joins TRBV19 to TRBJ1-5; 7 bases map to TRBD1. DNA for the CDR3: TGTGCCAGTAGTGGAAGACAGGGATCCAATCAGCCCCAGCATTTT. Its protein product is CASSGRQGSNQPQHF.